The present TCR beta chain was sequenced within a study of CD8+CD57+ T cells in acquired aplastic anemia. Per germline, CDR1 LNHDA and CDR2 SQIVND (reference sequence). Trimming removed 1 base from V and 7 bases from J; junction bases left unmatched: 6. CDR3 length equals 15 residues. About this clonotype: Its target is not known.

Investigators profiled TCR beta VDJ and CDR3 from genomic DNA template. TCRdb re-called the reads through MiXCR, storing one row per CDR3 protein. The table shows about 250,000 distinct CDR3 sequences, with 45% to 50% occurring only once. CD8+CD57+ cell expansion, shown by flow cytometry, had occurred in the patients selected for sequencing. General study points: Sharing between patients and controls was observed for over 25 CD8+ CDR3 sequences.

The chain employs TRBV19 and TRBJ2-5; 10 nucleotides agree with TRBD1. The sample was sorted CD4+, CD8+, or CD8+CD57+ T cells (not recorded which) from PBMCs. The receptor was derived from a human donor with aplastic anemia. In DNA form, the CDR3 reads TGTGCCAGTAGTATAGGCAGGGGGACAGGGGTGACCCAGTACTTC. Protein: CASSIGRGTGVTQYF.